The sequence of this T cell receptor beta chain was determined in a study of OX40 agonist ivuxolimab in advanced cancers. About the study: Patients were dosed intravenously with ivuxolimab at 0.01 to 10 mg/kg every 2 weeks.

Baseline, cycle 4 day 1, and cycle 7 day 1 were the blood sampling points. The junction had 14 bases not matched to a gene; V was cut back by 0 bases and J by 9 bases. CDR3 length: 17 amino acids. Germline loops: CDR1 LGHNA, CDR2 YSLEER. Assay: immunoSEQ multiplex PCR; the TCRdb copy retains only in-frame clones and omits some. There are around 64,000 clones in the sample; about 89% occur only once, and more than 14% lies in the top ten. This clone was counted a single time. The chain joins TRBV4-3 to TRBJ2-1; TRBD2 matches at 7 bases. The source of this sequence is an adult with an advanced solid tumor such as melanoma, head and neck, liver or kidney cancer. The sequences come from CD4+ or CD8+ T cells sorted from blood, collected in a trial of the OX40 agonist ivuxolimab. The CDR3 DNA sequence: TGCGCCAGCAGCCAAGATCTAAATGGGAGGGCCAGTAGTGAGCAGTTCTTC. Protein product: CASSQDLNGRASSEQFF.